This entry lists 25 T cell receptor beta chains sequenced from one sample in a study of blood T cells in healthy people across ages. Alongside a J-beta primer mix, a sample-barcoded 5' primer served in a second PCR lasting roughly 6 to 11 cycles. TCRdb fed the 5' RACE reads into MiXCR, producing one record per CDR3 protein. The data show about 1 million distinct CDR3 sequences, with 35% to 50% seen just once and approximately 20% held by the top ten. Specimen: blood. These receptors all come from a woman in her fifties or sixties in good health.

The chain combines TRBV29-1 with TRBJ1-1; no definite D call. The CDR3 contains 13 residues. The V and J ends lost 0 bases and 3 bases respectively, with 8 bases between them. In germline, CDR1 is SQVTM, CDR2 ANQGSEA. The CDR3 spells CSVEDRGYTEAFF. CDR3 DNA: TGCAGCGTTGAAGATCGAGGGTACACTGAAGCTTTCTTT.

The CDR3 sequence: CASSFGLAGGAYEQYF. CDR3 sequence (DNA): TGTGCCAGCAGTTTTGGGTTAGCGGGGGGGGCCTACGAGCAGTACTTC. The V call is TRBV27, the J call TRBJ2-5, with 11 bases matching TRBD2. The J call may be in error: the DNA end matches TRBJ2-7 better. CDR1 is MNHEY and CDR2 is SMNVEV in the germline V gene (reference sequence). The CDR3 length is 16 residues.

This clonotype was detected once. This chain joins TRBV2 and TRBJ1-2; D is ambiguous. CDR1 and CDR2 (germline): SNHLY, FYNNEI. V was cut by 3 bases and J by 4 bases, with 6 bases left in between. This CDR3 has 12 residues. In DNA, the CDR3 is TGTGCCAGCAGTGACAGCTTCTATGGCTACACCTTC. Its translation is CASSDSFYGYTF.

The V call is TRBV19, the J call TRBJ2-7; 15 nucleotides match TRBD2. The CDR3 runs to 13 residues. Looked up from germline, CDR1 is LNHDA and CDR2 is SQIVND (reference sequence). J gave up 7 bases and V 9 bases, and 4 bases lay outside the gene matches. CDR3 nucleotide sequence: TGTGCCAGCAGTGGGACTAGCGGGAGGGAGCAGTACTTC. This codes for CASSGTSGREQYF. Together with reference TRBV19 and TRBJ2-7, the CDR3 gives the full variable domain: DGGITQSPKYLFRKEGQNVTLSCEQNLNHDAMYWYRQDPGQGLRLIYYSQIVNDFQKGDIAEGYSVSREKKESFPLTVTSAQKNPTAFYLCASSGTSGREQYFGPGTRLTVT.

This clonotype was detected only once. V is TRBV6-5 and J is TRBJ2-3, with D possibly TRBD2 on 6 matching bases. The V end lost 6 bases, the J end lost 0 bases, and 16 bases lay between the germline ends. The CDR3 spans 16 residues. The germline CDR1 and CDR2 sequences are MNHEY and SVGAGI. The CDR3 DNA reads TGTGCCAGCAGCCAACGAGGGCGGGGCAGCACAGATACGCAGTATTTT. This codes for CASSQRGRGSTDTQYF.

This clonotype was picked up a small number of times. V gene TRBV27 combines with J gene TRBJ2-7; TRBD2 matches 8 bases. Germline CDR1 and CDR2: MNHEY and SMNVEV (reference sequence). CDR3 length: 18 residues. V shed 5 bases, J shed 0 bases, and the junction held 15 bases outside the gene matches. The CDR3 loop reads CASSPIGGGGRNSYEQYF. In DNA, the CDR3 is TGTGCCAGCAGTCCCATTGGCGGCGGCGGGAGGAACTCCTACGAGCAGTACTTC.

The rearrangement joins TRBV5-1 to TRBJ2-6; D is perhaps TRBD2 (6 bases). Germline V lookup: CDR1 SGHRS, CDR2 YFSETQ. Between the trimmed V and J ends, which lost 4 bases and 0 bases, there was a span of 14 bases. This CDR3 spans 17 amino acids. CDR3 protein: CASSGGTVASGANVLTF. CDR3 in DNA: TGCGCCAGCAGCGGGGGGACGGTAGCCTCTGGGGCCAACGTCCTGACTTTC. Variable domain in full (rest from reference TRBV5-1 and TRBJ2-6): KAGVTQTPRYLIKTRGQQVTLSCSPISGHRSVSWYQQTPGQGLQFLFEYFSETQRNKGNFPGRFSGRQFSNSRSEMNVSTLELGDSALYLCASSGGTVASGANVLTFGAGSRLTVL.

The genes are TRBV6-5 and TRBJ1-4; TRBD1 is a possible D gene (5 bases). The CDR3 has 16 residues. Germline V lookup: CDR1 MNHEY, CDR2 SVGAGI. Trimming shortened V by 0 bases and J by 7 bases, and 15 bases separated the two germline ends. Written as DNA, the CDR3 is TGTGCCAGCAGTTACTCGATGCTCAGGGCCCTTGAAAAACTGTTTTTT. As protein: CASSYSMLRALEKLFF.

The chain couples TRBV20-1 to TRBJ2-7; 9 bases line up with TRBD2. The assigned J gene may be wrong: the sequence end matches TRBJ2-5 better. The germline gives CDR1 DFQATT, CDR2 SNEGSKA (reference sequence). The CDR3 length is 17 residues. In DNA, the CDR3 is TGCAGTGCTAGAGATTTTGGGGCGGGAGGGCCTTCGGAGACCCAGTACTTC. This encodes CSARDFGAGGPSETQYF.

In this sample, this clonotype turned up a few times. This CDR3 is CASSKFSGQGTDTQYF. DNA of the CDR3: TGTGCCAGCAGTAAGTTCTCGGGACAGGGAACAGATACGCAGTATTTT. The chain carries TRBV6-1 and TRBJ2-3; TRBD1 agrees at 9 bases. The V segment lost 5 bases and the J segment 3 bases; nucleotides outside the gene matches: 9. Germline V gene sequence: CDR1 MNHNS, CDR2 SASEGT. This CDR3 contains 16 residues.

This sequence joins TRBV5-1 and TRBJ2-2; 9 nucleotides match TRBD2. Germline trimming cut 0 bases from V and 1 base from J; bases unmatched to any gene: 1. The CDR3 runs 16 residues. The germline V gene has CDR1 SGHRS and CDR2 YFSETQ. CDR3 DNA sequence: TGCGCCAGCAGCTTGGGACTAGCGGTGAACACCGGGGAGCTGTTTTTT. Its protein is CASSLGLAVNTGELFF.

The rearrangement joins TRBV2 to TRBJ2-4, with 7 bases fitting TRBD2. The J call may be mistaken, given a closer DNA end match to TRBJ2-7. The CDR3 is 13 residues long. Germline CDR1 SNHLY, CDR2 FYNNEI. The CDR3 sequence is CASTPGLLYEQYF. CDR3 nucleotides: TGTGCCAGCACCCCGGGACTACTCTACGAGCAGTACTTC.

The J gene is TRBJ1-5, the V gene TRBV6-2 or TRBV6-3; 9 bases are shared with TRBD1. V gave up 6 bases and J gave up 4 bases; unmatched junction bases: 10. The germline V gene encodes CDR1 MNHEY and CDR2 SVGEGT. This CDR3 is 16 amino acids long. The CDR3 bases are TGTGCCAGCAGCAAAGGTGGACAGGGGTGGAATCAGCCCCAGCATTTT. This encodes CASSKGGQGWNQPQHF.

The chain combines TRBV6-2 or TRBV6-3 with TRBJ2-1, with 7 bases that match TRBD2. The V segment lost 3 bases and the J segment 6 bases; nucleotides outside the gene matches: 11. This CDR3 has 16 residues. Germline V gene lookup returns CDR1 MNHEY and CDR2 SVGEGT. The DNA for the CDR3 is TGTGCCAGCAGTTATCTCGCGGGAGAGCCGTTCAATGAGCAGTTCTTC. Protein sequence: CASSYLAGEPFNEQFF.

This clonotype has more than one count but fewer than ten. The chain carries TRBV10-3 and TRBJ2-7; the D gene is possibly TRBD1 (5 bases). The CDR3 extends over 15 amino acids. CDR1 is ENHRY, CDR2 SYGVKD, per germline. V was clipped by 0 bases and J by 6 bases, with 15 bases between them. This chain's CDR3 is CAISESLTGPSEQYF. In DNA, the CDR3 is TGTGCCATCAGTGAGTCGCTCACAGGACCCTCCGAGCAGTACTTC.

V is TRBV27 and J is TRBJ2-7; 11 bases match TRBD2. The J segment lost 0 bases and the V segment lost 7 bases, leaving 20 bases of the junction unmatched. The V gene's germline CDR1 is MNHEY and CDR2 SMNVEV (reference sequence). There are 20 residues in the CDR3. CDR3 residues: CASTARSPGLAARSSYEQYF. CDR3 nucleotides: TGTGCCAGCACCGCTCGATCTCCGGGACTAGCGGCTAGAAGCTCCTACGAGCAGTACTTC.

The V call is TRBV4-1, the J call TRBJ2-7; 9 nucleotides agree with TRBD1. The germline gives CDR1 MGHRA, CDR2 YSYEKL. The trim removed 2 bases at V and 1 base at J, leaving 6 bases unmatched. The CDR3 runs to 16 residues. The CDR3 region has the DNA TGCGCCAGCAGCCAAATAAGGGACAGGGCATCCTACGAGCAGTACTTC. It yields the protein CASSQIRDRASYEQYF.

For this clonotype: At one boundary the junction diverges from the germline segment, which might be a read error. The J gene is TRBJ2-7, the V gene TRBV29-1; D is ambiguous. This CDR3 comprises 12 residues. From germline, CDR1 is SQVTM and CDR2 ANQGSEA. CDR3 amino acids: CSVAGFNNEQHF. The CDR3 nucleotides read TGCAGCGTTGCCGGGTTTAACAACGAGCAGCACTTC.

The rearrangement uses TRBV6-1 and TRBJ2-7; D is unresolved. The CDR3 contains 13 residues. Germline lookup yields CDR1 MNHNS and CDR2 SASEGT. V was pared by 5 bases and J by 2 bases, with 10 bases between. The CDR3 DNA is TGTGCCAGCAGTCGGACGGTAACCTACGAGCAGTACTTC. Residues: CASSRTVTYEQYF.

CDR3 nucleotide sequence: TGTGCCACCAGCAGTTCGACTAGTGGTTTTGTAGATACGCAGTATTTT. Translating it yields CATSSSTSGFVDTQYF. The rearrangement uses TRBV15 and TRBJ2-3, with D possibly being TRBD2 (6 bases). The CDR3 extends over 16 amino acids. V was trimmed by 3 bases and J by 5 bases, leaving 18 bases between them. The germline V gene has CDR1 LNHNV and CDR2 YYDKDF (reference sequence).

This clonotype was recorded only once. The chain joins TRBV5-1 to TRBJ1-4; D is possibly TRBD1 (5 bases). Trimming pared 5 bases from V and 8 bases from J, leaving 13 bases between. The CDR3 loop spans 13 amino acids. CDR1 and CDR2 from the germline V gene are SGHRS and YFSETQ. The CDR3 reads CASRDSGREKLFF. In DNA, the CDR3 is TGCGCCAGCAGAGACAGTGGGAGGGAAAAACTGTTTTTT.

This chain connects TRBV20-1 to TRBJ2-7; either TRBD1 or TRBD2 may fit D (5 bases each). The J call is in doubt because the DNA end fits TRBJ2-5 better. There are 14 residues in the CDR3. Germline values: CDR1 DFQATT, CDR2 SNEGSKA (reference sequence). DNA for the CDR3: TGCAGTGCTAGGATATGGGGGACCCCCGGGACCCAGTACTTC. Translation gives CSARIWGTPGTQYF.

This clonotype was counted between two and nine times. The genes are TRBV29-1 and TRBJ2-3; no clear D. This CDR3 spans 12 amino acids. Trimming removed 8 bases at V and 0 bases at J, with 9 bases between. Germline CDR1 SQVTM, CDR2 ANQGSEA. CDR3 region: CSQARSTDTQYF. In nucleotides, the CDR3 is TGCAGCCAGGCGCGTAGCACAGATACGCAGTATTTT.

Comment on this clonotype: One end of the junction does not line up with germline, which may come from a read error. The chain combines TRBV20-1 with TRBJ2-7; D gene unclear. In germline, CDR1 is DFQATT, CDR2 SNEGSKA (reference sequence). This CDR3 spans 15 amino acids. CDR3 sequence reads: CSARDQRRSSYEQYF. DNA of the CDR3: TGCAGCGCTAGAGATCAACGGCGGAGCTCCTACGAGCAGTACTTC.

This clonotype was counted between two and nine times. The rearrangement joins TRBV4-1 to TRBJ2-1; 7 positions match TRBD2. Trimming removed 3 bases from V and 4 bases from J; junction bases left unmatched: 6. CDR3 length: 15 residues. Germline loops: CDR1 MGHRA, CDR2 YSYEKL. CDR3 sequence reads: CASSQTSSVYNEQFF. CDR3 DNA sequence: TGCGCCAGCAGCCAGACTAGCTCGGTATACAATGAGCAGTTCTTC.